This T cell receptor beta chain was recorded in a study of T cell repertoires in cytomegalovirus infection. Regarding the study as a whole: Based on cumulative public TCR beta family frequency, carriers of CMV plus the relevant HLA were identified.

TCRdb reprocessed the reads with MiXCR, giving one entry per CDR3 protein. The sample comprises under 300,000 distinct CDR3 sequences, approximately 22% of which are singletons, and approximately 20% rests with the top ten. Points on this clonotype: The antigen remains undetermined.

This sequence was found in a human donor in good health (CMV status not recorded). Some clones in this sample may be carry-over from other donors' samples. Sequenced material: cultured PBMCs, taken from culture after CMV antigen stimulation.

CDR3 sequence reads: CASSQGRGSWYGYTF. CDR3 sequence (DNA): TGTGCCAGCAGCCAAGGGCGGGGTAGTTGGTATGGCTACACCTTC. V usage is TRBV14 and J usage is TRBJ1-2; D ambiguous. Per the germline V gene, CDR1 is SGHDN and CDR2 is FVKESK. Trimming pared 1 base from V and 5 bases from J, leaving 14 bases between. The CDR3 runs 15 residues.